This paragraph reports one TCR beta chain. The table lists this clonotype with a few counts. There is no known antigen for this receptor. The record has no base qualities; no much larger clone is one base away. The sample originates from a study of Graves' ophthalmopathy and Graves' hyperthyroidism (dated by TCRdb to 2017 to 2018). Background for the entire study: Hyperthyroidism was considered stable if no progression to ophthalmopathy occurred within 18 months of follow-up. TCR beta repertoire signatures were used to distinguish Graves' ophthalmopathy from Graves' hyperthyroidism and to predict progression to ophthalmopathy. In total, 135 blood samples were TCR-sequenced: roughly 45 ophthalmopathy, approximately 75 hyperthyroidism and about 17 hyperthyroidism-to-ophthalmopathy patients. To explore V-J signatures that separate ophthalmopathy from hyperthyroidism, a discovery set of 95 to 100 patients was enrolled, consisting of 40 to 45 with ophthalmopathy and around 57 with stable hyperthyroidism. For independent validation, a separate cohort was made up of 18 hyperthyroidism patients plus 17 patients who later progressed from hyperthyroidism to ophthalmopathy. In roughly 6 hyperthyroidism patients, T-cell repertoires of thyroid tissue and blood were compared. Following sample collection, hyperthyroidism patients were given methimazole at a starting dose of 30 mg daily, and ophthalmopathy patients were given high-dose intravenous methylprednisolone. Results the study describes overall, beyond this receptor: Most expanded thyroid clonotypes with a frequency above 0.001 also appeared in blood, which suggests that blood repertoires may reflect the immune response in the thyroid. In validation, the model predicted ophthalmopathy progression with less than 71% sensitivity and approximately 72% specificity; eleven to twelve predicted patients were CT-confirmed with GO in a median of 6.5 months. In cross-validation, the 13-signature model distinguished ophthalmopathy from stable hyperthyroidism with about 87% sensitivity and roughly 81% specificity, and in the test set the corresponding values were roughly 80% and 76%. No statistical method was used to set the sample size in advance, and the investigators knew which group each participant was assigned to.

TCR beta CDR3 regions were amplified from RNA transcripts for repertoire sequencing. The first round was an RT-PCR using HTBI primers with the Qiagen OneStep RT-PCR kit, and this first round was followed by a second-round multiplex PCR, then size selection and purification. The libraries underwent paired-end sequencing with 100 bp reads on an Illumina HiSeq2000. In the paper's pipeline: SOAPnuke was used for read processing, and reads with adapters, uncalled bases, a mean Phred below 15, or no exact constant-primer or identifier match were discarded. High-quality paired reads were merged with COPE v1.2.5. Each unique nucleotide sequence was treated as a clonotype, and MiTCR v1.1 was used to align the clonotypes to the IMGT TRB V, D and J references. Analysis was restricted to V-J combinations with a frequency above 0.0001, which covered over 98% of repertoires. A TCR clonal expansion and chaos score per V-J combination was defined as the ratio of F50 clonal expansion to chaos observed in the TCRdist matrix. Welch's t-statistics and random forest were used to reduce features to about 14 V-J combinations, which were fed into a naive Bayes classifier. Thyroid-blood repertoire similarity was quantified with the Morisita-Horn index. TCRdb reanalyzed the raw reads on its own, using fastp at Q25 for trimming and MiXCR for clone calling, and kept in-frame beta chains. Identical CDR3 proteins give one entry, which carries the most common genes and DNA. These V and J calls originate from TCRdb's pipeline instead of the authors' own analysis. The sample includes 900,000 to 1,200,000 distinct CDR3 sequences, with less than 45% observed a single time. The top ten constitute approximately 10% of the sample.

In the germline V gene, CDR1 corresponds to KGHSH and CDR2 to LQKENI. The CDR3, cysteine through phenylalanine, is 15 amino acids long. The only DNA kept is the CDR3, 45 bases in frame from the first base. Relative to germline, V is 3 bases shorter and J is 0 bases shorter, with 11 bases between their ends. The hyperthyroidism patients were 18 to 65 years old and newly diagnosed, with a disease duration of less than 2 months. Patients with other autoimmune diseases, uncontrolled infections, pregnancy or lactation were excluded. Clinical symptoms, serum thyroxine, TRAb, thyroid ultrasound and orbital computed tomography formed the basis of the diagnosis. Total RNA was extracted using Trizol reagent, and RNA quality was checked on an Agilent 2100 Bioanalyzer.

Recombination linked TRBV18 to TRBJ2-5; the D gene cannot be resolved reliably. The sequenced sample consisted of peripheral blood or thyroid tissue (not recorded which). The sequence was collected from an adult man with Graves' hyperthyroidism. The CDR3 in this case is CASSPPATHQETQYF. The bases read TGTGCCAGCTCACCGCCGGCCACACACCAAGAGACCCAGTACTTC.